This T cell receptor beta chain was observed in a study of human T cells and chemical hapten exposure. Study overall: Patients were mainly female, each with alopecia areata, totalis or universalis.

CDR1 is SGHTA and CDR2 is FQGNSA in the germline V gene. V lost 5 bases, J lost 0 bases, and 11 bases lay in between. The CDR3 is 15 residues long. Time point of the sample: patch test 1, 2 weeks after DPC sensitization. Specified treatment: therapeutic diphenylcyclopropenone sensitization with weekly scalp DPC. Remarks on this clonotype: Its antigen is undetermined.

Findings of the study overall: The immune response of these alopecia patients might not match healthy individuals'.

A single record per CDR3 protein comes from TCRdb applying MiXCR to the RACE reads. The table has about 57,000 distinct CDR3 sequences, 9.3% seen once. The specimen was whole blood, collected in connection with sensitization to the hapten diphenylcyclopropenone (DPC). The V call is TRBV7-2, the J call TRBJ2-1, with D uncertain. This TCR was recovered from a woman in her 40s with alopecia areata. Some clones in this sample may be carry-over from other donors' samples. Here the CDR3 reads CASSPSRNSYNEQFF. The CDR3 coding sequence is TGTGCCAGCAGCCCCTCCCGCAACTCCTACAATGAGCAGTTCTTC.